This TCR beta chain was found in a study of cytomegalovirus exposure and HLA in healthy donors. The overall study: Per a later analysis, the roughly 700 first-cohort and approximately 120 validation repertoires shared one platform.

A word on this clone: Its specificity is unknown.

Broader study findings: Cytomegalovirus-associated status was assigned to approximately 160 TCR beta chains. Confirmation in vitro established that three CMV-associated chains were specific for CMV antigens.

Per germline, CDR1 SNHLY and CDR2 FYNNEI. The CDR3 is made up of 11 amino acids. V lost 3 bases, J lost 6 bases, and 4 bases lay in between. TCRdb keeps only in-frame clones here, not all; method: immunoSEQ multiplex PCR. The data contain 130,000 to 150,000 clones, around 88% of them singletons. This TCR came from a young woman in good health and CMV-seropositive. Sequencing was performed on PBMCs. The chain employs TRBV2 and TRBJ2-3, with D unclear. This chain's CDR3 is CASSDRDTQYF. CDR3 coding DNA: TGTGCCAGCAGTGACCGGGATACGCAGTATTTT.